Given below is one T cell receptor beta chain in context. This specimen belongs to a study of blood T cell repertoires in COVID-19. Whole-study context: Sites across the United States, Italy and Spain contributed samples from acute and convalescent COVID-19. PBMCs, B-cell-depleted T cells, or T cells were the source of the cDNA or gDNA that made up the material.

Original analysis: For nucleated cells, counts were estimated from reference gene primer amplification. Clones were read by immunoSEQ multiplex PCR, and TCRdb kept only the in-frame ones, dropping some. That table gives V, J and clone size, and the DNA gave D and trimming. The data show about 240,000 clones, 82% seen once. Sequenced: peripheral blood. The receptor was isolated from a woman aged 55-75 years with active or convalescent COVID-19.

CDR3 sequence: CASSLDEGHGYTF. In DNA form, the CDR3 reads TGCGCCAGCAGCCTCGATGAGGGCCATGGCTACACCTTC. The chain links TRBV5-1 to TRBJ1-2; D is undetermined. V lost 4 bases and J lost 6, with 13 bases in between. CDR3 length equals 13 residues. CDR1 and CDR2 from the germline V gene are SGHRS and YFSETQ. Full variable domain (remainder filled in from reference TRBV5-1 and TRBJ1-2): KAGVTQTPRYLIKTRGQQVTLSCSPISGHRSVSWYQQTPGQGLQFLFEYFSETQRNKGNFPGRFSGRQFSNSRSEMNVSTLELGDSALYLCASSLDEGHGYTFGSGTRLTVV.